A single sample gave rise to the 9 T cell receptor beta chains below, sequenced in a study of cytomegalovirus exposure and HLA in healthy donors. The PCR made use of 60 Vbeta and 13 Jbeta primers. Using immunoSEQ multiplex PCR, the repertoire was profiled, and TCRdb retains in-frame clones only, with some absent. The table has more than 95,000 clones, around 69% seen once. Sequenced sample: PBMCs. These TCRs come from a middle-aged man in good health and CMV-seropositive.

This clone was seen only a few times. This chain uses TRBV7-9 with TRBJ1-1; 7 bases map to TRBD1. This CDR3 contains 17 residues. Looked up from germline, CDR1 is SEHNR and CDR2 is FQNEAQ (reference sequence). The V gene end was trimmed by 5 bases and the J gene end by 0 bases; junction bases not matched to a gene: 12. For the CDR3, the DNA is TGTGCCAGCAGCCTTCGATCCCAGACAGGGATGAACACTGAAGCTTTCTTT. Translated: CASSLRSQTGMNTEAFF.

This rearrangement joins TRBV6-1 to TRBJ2-7; D remains ambiguous. The germline V and J ends were trimmed by 4 bases and 3 bases, with 16 bases remaining between them. This CDR3 region has 15 residues. In germline, CDR1 is MNHNS, CDR2 SASEGT. This CDR3 is CASSGRAGSDYEQYF. The DNA for the CDR3 is TGTGCCAGCAGTGGCAGAGCAGGCTCGGACTACGAGCAGTACTTC.

The V and J genes are TRBV5-1 and TRBJ1-2; D possibly corresponds to TRBD1 (6 bases). In germline, CDR1 is SGHRS, CDR2 YFSETQ. The V and J ends lost 4 bases and 6 bases respectively, with 10 bases between them. This CDR3 has 12 amino acids. The CDR3 sequence is CASSQNRDGYTF. The CDR3 DNA is TGCGCCAGCAGCCAGAACAGGGATGGCTACACCTTC.

The rearrangement uses TRBV13 and TRBJ2-1; D perhaps matches TRBD1 (5 bases). Trimming left V 5 bases short and J 5 bases short, with 19 bases between. The CDR3 is made up of 16 amino acids. In germline, CDR1 is PRHDT, CDR2 FYEKMQ (reference sequence). CDR3 DNA: TGTGCCAGCAGCCATTCGGCAGGGTGGGGTCACAATGAGCAGTTCTTC. This translates into CASSHSAGWGHNEQFF. The complete variable domain, with remaining parts taken from reference TRBV13 and TRBJ2-1, reads AAGVIQSPRHLIKEKRETATLKCYPIPRHDTVYWYQQGPGQDPQFLISFYEKMQSDKGSIPDRFSAQQFSDYHSELNMSSLELGDSALYFCASSHSAGWGHNEQFFGPGTRLTVL.

This chain links TRBV5-1 with TRBJ1-2; 10 nucleotides match TRBD1. Germline V CDR1 and CDR2: SGHRS, YFSETQ. The CDR3 covers 15 residues. Germline trimming cut 0 bases from V and 4 bases from J; bases unmatched to any gene: 3. The CDR3 is CASSLGGQGTYGYTF. Here the CDR3 DNA reads TGCGCCAGCAGCTTGGGGGGACAGGGGACCTATGGCTACACCTTC. Based on the CDR3 plus reference TRBV5-1 and TRBJ1-2, the full variable domain is KAGVTQTPRYLIKTRGQQVTLSCSPISGHRSVSWYQQTPGQGLQFLFEYFSETQRNKGNFPGRFSGRQFSNSRSEMNVSTLELGDSALYLCASSLGGQGTYGYTFGSGTRLTVV.

This clone occurred a few times. The chain combines TRBV7-9 with TRBJ1-4; 9 positions agree with TRBD1. CDR1 SEHNR and CDR2 FQNEAQ come from the germline V gene (reference sequence). Trimming at V came to 5 bases and at J to 7 bases, leaving 5 bases not matched to a gene. The CDR3 loop spans 14 amino acids. Here the CDR3 reads CASSTTGGVEKLFF. The CDR3 DNA sequence: TGTGCCAGCAGCACTACAGGGGGCGTTGAAAAACTGTTTTTT.

The chain recombines TRBV13 with TRBJ1-6; a possible D gene is TRBD1 (6 bases). V gave up 7 bases and J gave up 10 bases, with 17 bases separating them. The CDR3 length is 14 residues. Germline V gene data show CDR1 as PRHDT and CDR2 as FYEKMQ (reference sequence). Written as DNA, the CDR3 is TGTGCCAGCAACTTTGGGCAGGGGTACTCACCCCTCCACTTT. It translates to CASNFGQGYSPLHF.

The chain uses TRBV6-1 and TRBJ1-5; unclear D gene. The CDR3 length is 15 residues. V was cut by 6 bases and J by 2 bases, with 14 bases left in between. The germline CDR1 and CDR2 sequences are MNHNS and SASEGT. Here the CDR3 DNA reads TGTGCCAGCAGAGCCGGAGGAGGGCGCAATCAGCCCCAGCATTTT. This codes for CASRAGGGRNQPQHF.

This chain connects TRBV9 to TRBJ2-1; 11 bases are a match to TRBD2. V was pared by 5 bases and J by 9 bases, with 10 bases of the junction left unmatched. Germline CDR1 and CDR2: SGDLS and YYNGEE. There are 15 residues in the CDR3. The chain's CDR3 is CASSPTGTSGSEQFF. CDR3 coding DNA: TGTGCCAGCAGTCCGACCGGGACTAGCGGCAGTGAGCAGTTCTTC. The full variable domain, its missing parts supplied by reference TRBV9 and TRBJ2-1, is DSGVTQTPKHLITATGQRVTLRCSPRSGDLSVYWYQQSLDQGLQFLIQYYNGEERAKGNILERFSAQQFPDLHSELNLSSLELGDSALYFCASSPTGTSGSEQFFGPGTRLTVL.